This T cell receptor (beta chain) was sequenced in a study of blood T cell repertoires in COVID-19 (dated by TCRdb to about 2020). Context from the whole study: Samples covering the acute and convalescent phases of COVID-19 were provided by collaborators in the United States, Italy and Spain. The dataset comprised deeply sampled blood TCRbeta repertoires from subjects exposed to, actively infected with, or recovered from COVID-19. Nearly every sample came with metadata listing a de-identified subject ID, COVID-19 status, age in years and sex. HLA class I and class II types, where available, came from metadata supplied by the sample provider rather than from assay-based typing. The samples were drawn from two sources: the first 160 participants of the ongoing ImmuneRACE study, and 1,200 or so subjects contributed by 6 global collaborators. The prospective study material was composed of cDNA or gDNA derived from T cells, B-cell-depleted T cells, or PBMCs. The repertoires were released in a freely available public database meant as a resource for research on the immune response to SARS-CoV-2. Points the paper makes about the study in general: Clinical and demographic metadata were provided uncurated, with the amount varying by source and participant.

The collaborating institutions used their own protocols to collect whole blood in K2EDTA tubes. For TCRbeta analysis, collaborator samples were shipped as frozen whole blood, as isolated PBMCs, or as DNA extracted from either sample type. As to this clone: Its antigen has not been determined. The sample holds no much larger clone one base away, and base qualities are not on file.

TCRbeta CDR3 regions were amplified from genomic DNA using the immunoSEQ Assay, a bias-controlled multiplex PCR. In the original analysis: The number of nucleated cells in each sample was estimated by amplification of reference gene primers within the assay. To quantify the absolute abundance of each unique TCRbeta CDR3 rearrangement, sequence reads were collapsed and filtered. For each sample, productive Simpson clonality was calculated by taking the square root of Simpson's diversity index across productive rearrangements. The table was pulled from immuneACCESS by TCRdb, which kept in-frame rearrangements only. Such tables lose some clones; where checked, under half of the loss comes from unresolved V genes, and the rest has no known cause. The V and J calls and clone size come from that table; D and trimming were worked out from the DNA. The sample table shows 150,000 to 200,000 clones, and approximately 84% are seen once. Together, the top ten hold about 14% of the sample.

Reading from cysteine to phenylalanine, the CDR3 counts 15 amino acids. The read is trimmed to its CDR3 DNA, 45 bases read in frame from base 1. V is cut by 7 bases and J by 0 bases, and the space between the germline ends is 16 bases. As encoded in the germline V gene, CDR1 is SNHLY while CDR2 is FYNNEI. Sequencing input: peripheral blood. The chain couples TRBV2 to TRBJ2-7; the D gene is perhaps TRBD2, from 5 matching bases. The source is a woman older than 75 with acute or convalescent COVID-19. The CDR3 corresponds to CASTFAGISSYEQYF. The DNA sequence is as follows: TGTGCCAGCACCTTTGCCGGGATCAGCTCCTACGAGCAGTACTTC.